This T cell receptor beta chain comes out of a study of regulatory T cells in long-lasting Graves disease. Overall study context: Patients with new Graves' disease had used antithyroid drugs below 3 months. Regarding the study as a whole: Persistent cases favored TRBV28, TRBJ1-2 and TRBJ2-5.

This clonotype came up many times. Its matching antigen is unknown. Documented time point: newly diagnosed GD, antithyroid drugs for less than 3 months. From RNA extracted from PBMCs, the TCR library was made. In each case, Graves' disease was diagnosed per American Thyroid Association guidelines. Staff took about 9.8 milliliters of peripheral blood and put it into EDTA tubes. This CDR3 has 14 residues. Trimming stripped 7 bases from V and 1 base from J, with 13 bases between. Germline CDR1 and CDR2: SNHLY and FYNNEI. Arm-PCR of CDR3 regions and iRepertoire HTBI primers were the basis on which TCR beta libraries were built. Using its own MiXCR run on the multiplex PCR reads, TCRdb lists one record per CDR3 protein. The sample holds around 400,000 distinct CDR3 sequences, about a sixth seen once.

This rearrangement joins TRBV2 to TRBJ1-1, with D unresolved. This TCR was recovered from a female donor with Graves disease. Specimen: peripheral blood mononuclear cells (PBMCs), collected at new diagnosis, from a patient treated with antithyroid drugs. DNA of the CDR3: TGTGCCAGCAAACGACTGTGGGGGAACACTGAAGCTTTCTTT. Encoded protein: CASKRLWGNTEAFF.